The clone carrying this TCR beta chain turned up a few times. Its antigen is not identified. The CDR3 length is 15 residues. Germline CDR1 and CDR2: SGHTA and FQGNSA. V was clipped by 5 bases and J by 5 bases; unmatched bases: 10. Expressed TCRB transcripts were sequenced because the entire RNA isolate underwent reverse transcription. Generated by immunoSEQ multiplex PCR, the TCRdb table keeps only in-frame clones and is missing some. Here the sample spans about 660,000 clones, around an eighth being singletons. The source of the sample is a study of beta chain features in type 1 diabetes. Study-level results: Among all four CD4+ subsets, Type 1 diabetes patients had TCRB CDR3s that were moderately but significantly shorter.

Sequencing was carried out using naive CD4+ T cells from blood. The TCR originated in a man between 18 and 35 years old with type 1 diabetes. J is TRBJ2-5 and V is TRBV7-2, with 8 bases aligning to TRBD1. CDR3 coding DNA: TGTGCCAGCAGCCAGGGGGCCGGAGGGCGGGAGACCCAGTACTTC. This gives the protein CASSQGAGGRETQYF. The full variable domain, rest sourced from reference TRBV7-2 and TRBJ2-5, is GAGVSQSPSNKVTEKGKDVELRCDPISGHTALYWYRQSLGQGLEFLIYFQGNSAPDKSGLPSDRFSAERTGGSVSTLTIQRTQQEDSAVYLCASSQGAGGRETQYFGPGTRLLVL.